This entry describes one T cell receptor beta chain. Its specificity is not known. Assayed TCR templates numbered some 100,000 for each sample. TCRdb's copy holds only in-frame clones and misses some; the assay was immunoSEQ multiplex PCR. Found here are some 100,000 clones, about 91% of them singletons; the top ten hold roughly 2.5%. The sample belongs to a study of siplizumab effects on memory and regulatory T cells. General observations from the study: Proliferating Tregs taken from siplizumab cultures were not shown to have a confirmed suppressive function.

V lost 1 base, J lost 3 bases, and 3 bases stayed unmatched. Germline loops: CDR1 KGHSH, CDR2 LQKENI. This CDR3 has 15 residues. Sequenced material: CD4+ T cells sorted from blood. The genes are TRBV18 and TRBJ1-3, with 7 positions matching TRBD1. This receptor was identified in a human donor in good health. Some clones in this sample may be carry-over from other donors' samples. Written as DNA, the CDR3 is TGTGCCAGCTCACCACAGGGGGCTTTTGGAAACACCATATATTTT. The encoded protein is CASSPQGAFGNTIYF. Filled out from reference TRBV18 and TRBJ1-3, the complete variable domain reads NAGVMQNPRHLVRRRGQEARLRCSPMKGHSHVYWYRQLPEEGLKFMVYLQKENIIDESGMPKERFSAEFPKEGPSILRIQQVVRGDSAAYFCASSPQGAFGNTIYFGEGSWLTVV.